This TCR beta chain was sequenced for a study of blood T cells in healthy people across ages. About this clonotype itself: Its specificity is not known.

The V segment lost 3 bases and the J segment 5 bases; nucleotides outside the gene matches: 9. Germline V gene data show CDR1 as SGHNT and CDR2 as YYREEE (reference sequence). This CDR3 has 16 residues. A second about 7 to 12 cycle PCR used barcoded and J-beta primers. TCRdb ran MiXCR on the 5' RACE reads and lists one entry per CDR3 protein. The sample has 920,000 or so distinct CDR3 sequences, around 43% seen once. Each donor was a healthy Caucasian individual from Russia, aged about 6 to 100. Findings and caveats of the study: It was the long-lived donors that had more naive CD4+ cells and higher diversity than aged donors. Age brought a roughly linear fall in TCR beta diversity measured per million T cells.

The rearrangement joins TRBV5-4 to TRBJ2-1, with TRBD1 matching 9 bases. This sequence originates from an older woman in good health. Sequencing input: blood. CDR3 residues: CASSWAAGTGHNEQFF. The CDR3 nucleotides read TGTGCCAGCAGCTGGGCGGCCGGGACAGGGCACAATGAGCAGTTCTTC.